Listed here is a single T cell receptor (beta chain). This clonotype has only a few counts. It lacks a known antigen. No quality values exist for individual bases; no much larger clone is one base distant. This sample stems from a study of identical twins (TCRdb year 2016). About the investigation overall: To test whether fetal clonotypes persist, this study deep-sequenced TCR alpha and beta repertoires from monozygotic twins, from unrelated adults of various ages, and from cord blood. Replicate twin experiments were performed at different times using different library preparation protocols to rule out contamination. Results and caveats for the whole study, not just this receptor: Zero-insertion analyses could be partly confounded by invariant T cells such as MAIT and iNKT, although diverse VJ usage argued against such confounding for most clonotypes. Out-of-frame TCR alpha sequences shared between twins showed an excess of low generation-probability sequences compared with coincidental sharing between unrelated individuals. Abundant cord blood beta clonotypes carried fewer insertions; young adult naive repertoires showed a weaker similar trend, while memory repertoires showed none. Out-of-frame TCR alpha sharing in monozygotic twins was systematically underestimated by recombination models, whereas sharing between unrelated individuals was in agreement with the recombination models. Because the same donors could not be followed over many years, the conclusions relied on cross-sectional statistical analysis. In beta out-of-frame sequences, excess twin sharing was weaker, because having fewer shared sequences lowered the signal-to-noise ratio.

Library method: 5' RACE. TCRdb records Illumina HiSeq 2000 as the sequencer. A universal primer binding site was added through template switching, and the final cDNA carried a unique molecular identifier so that TCR cDNA molecules could be counted accurately. Specific primers in the conserved constant-segment region were used to synthesize first-strand cDNA for TCR alpha and beta chains. To control for contamination, every cDNA library was double barcoded, receiving both a SMART-Mk sample barcode and Illumina barcodes. Two successive PCR steps introduced TruSeq adapter sequences along with Illumina sample barcodes. The TCR alpha and beta cDNA libraries were sequenced on the Illumina HiSeq platform using custom primers. As for the authors' bioinformatics: MiGEC processed the raw reads to extract unique molecular identifiers, while MiXCR was used to determine the CDR3 positions. For each individual, recombination models were inferred using an EM algorithm with the repgenHMM and IGoR tools. The tcR package in R was used for shared clonotype analysis, with sharing normalized by the product of cloneset sizes. Out-of-frame nonproductive sequences were analyzed to study raw recombination free of thymic and clonal selection effects. TCRdb reworked the public reads: Q25 trimming with fastp, MiXCR clone assembly, productive beta chains retained. Each entry merges the rows of one CDR3 protein and shows their most common DNA and genes. These V and J calls rely on TCRdb rather than the paper's analysis. The sample profile shows around 340,000 distinct CDR3 sequences; 12% of them were found once. Jointly, the top ten make up 7.2% of the sample.

Every donor was a healthy Caucasian. Three pairs of female monozygotic twins, all aged roughly 18 to 29 years, made up the twin cohort. CD4+ and CD8+ T cell populations were isolated with positive isolation kits from Invitrogen. From cysteine to phenylalanine, the CDR3 is 15 amino acids long. This entry keeps only the CDR3 DNA: 45 bases, framed from base 1. Relative to germline, V is missing 3 bases and J is missing 0 bases, with 4 bases of the junction outside any gene match. The CDR1 and CDR2 encoded by the germline V gene are SGDLS and YYNGEE. A further study also used this sample, focusing on yellow fever vaccine responses in identical twins. The second paper further reports: The authors reported that the T cell response to vaccination in identical twins appeared partly convergent and partly personalized. In identical twins, the study followed T cell clones that responded to the vaccine with precision.

The sample consisted of CD8+ T cells sorted from blood. The clonotype was recovered from a woman aged 18 to 35 in good health. The sequence joins TRBV9 to TRBJ2-7, and 9 junctional nucleotides match TRBD1. The nucleotides are TGTGCCAGCAGCGCCCGGACAGGGGACTCCTACGAGCAGTACTTC. Its product reads: CASSARTGDSYEQYF.